These 9 T cell receptor beta chains were sequenced from one sample in a study of beta chain features in type 1 diabetes. Every bit of the isolated RNA underwent reverse transcription, so sequencing read expressed TCRB transcripts. Libraries were prepared by immunoSEQ multiplex PCR; TCRdb keeps only in-frame clonotypes and omits some of them. This sample has over 350,000 clones, with about 16% found just once. The sample was naive CD4+ T cells from blood. The receptor source for this set is a woman aged 18-30 years in good health.

Only a few counts were recorded for this clone. This sequence joins TRBV5-4 and TRBJ1-1; no firm D call. The CDR3 has 16 residues. Trimming took 1 base from V and 0 from J, leaving 13 bases between them. The germline gives CDR1 SGHNT, CDR2 YYREEE (reference sequence). CDR3 in amino acids: CASSLPGQSMNTEAFF. The CDR3 DNA is TGTGCCAGCAGCTTGCCTGGCCAGTCAATGAACACTGAAGCTTTCTTT.

This clone has just a few counts. The genes are TRBV30 and TRBJ1-5; D may be TRBD1 (6 bases). Trimming removed 1 base from V and 7 bases from J, with 14 bases in between. There are 14 residues in the CDR3. In germline, CDR1 is GTSNPN, CDR2 SVGIG (reference sequence). The CDR3 here is CAWSGGQTGQPQHF. The CDR3 DNA reads TGTGCCTGGAGTGGGGGGCAAACGGGACAGCCCCAGCATTTT.

This clone appeared a few times. The chain links TRBV27 to TRBJ2-7, with D hard to call. The CDR3 is made up of 13 amino acids. Trimming removed 3 bases from V and 6 bases from J, with 12 bases in between. The germline CDR1 and CDR2 sequences are MNHEY and SMNVEV (reference sequence). The CDR3 nucleotides read TGTGCCAGCAGTTTTATCGGCGTAGCCGAGCAGTACTTC. Translating gives CASSFIGVAEQYF.

This chain joins TRBV9 and TRBJ2-2; D is perhaps TRBD1 (5 bases). The CDR3 spans 14 residues. CDR1 SGDLS and CDR2 YYNGEE come from the germline V gene. Trimming cost V 5 bases and J 2 bases, with 10 bases left between them. CDR3 residues: CASRRQINTGELFF. The CDR3 DNA reads TGTGCCAGCAGACGACAGATCAACACCGGGGAGCTGTTTTTT.

This clone has a handful of counts. This rearrangement joins TRBV7-9 to TRBJ2-7, with D possibly matching TRBD2 (5 bases). Germline V lookup: CDR1 SEHNR, CDR2 FQNEAQ (reference sequence). Trimming took off 4 bases at V and 6 bases at J, with 10 bases between the two ends. This CDR3 comprises 12 residues. The DNA of the CDR3 is TGTGCCAGCAGCTCGGACTTATCCGAGCAGTACTTC. This translates into CASSSDLSEQYF. The complete variable domain, with remaining parts taken from reference TRBV7-9 and TRBJ2-7, reads DTGVSQNPRHKITKRGQNVTFRCDPISEHNRLYWYRQTLGQGPEFLTYFQNEAQLEKSRLLSDRFSAERPKGSFSTLEIQRTEQGDSAMYLCASSSDLSEQYFGPGTRLTVT.

The chain employs TRBV7-9 and TRBJ1-5; TRBD1 aligns across 10 bases. This CDR3 region has 15 residues. J gave up 1 base and V 4 bases, and 1 base lay outside the gene matches. Germline CDR1 and CDR2: SEHNR and FQNEAQ (reference sequence). CDR3: CASSSTGGSNQPQHF. In nucleotides, the CDR3 is TGTGCCAGCAGCTCGACAGGGGGCAGCAATCAGCCCCAGCATTTT.

V usage is TRBV5-8 and J usage is TRBJ2-2; 10 bases map to TRBD2. The CDR3 runs to 16 residues. Germline CDR1 and CDR2: SGHTS and YDEGEE. Trimming at V came to 0 bases and at J to 5 bases, leaving 4 bases not matched to a gene. CDR3 nucleotides: TGTGCCAGCAGCTTGGCGGGACTAGCGAGAACCGGGGAGCTGTTTTTT. Amino acids: CASSLAGLARTGELFF. Supplemented by reference TRBV5-8 and TRBJ2-2, the full variable domain reads EAGVTQSPTHLIKTRGQQATLRCSPISGHTSVYWYQQALGLGLQFLLWYDEGEERNRGNFPPRFSGRQFPNYSSELNVNALELEDSALYLCASSLAGLARTGELFFGEGSRLTVL.

This chain links TRBV28 with TRBJ2-7; 7 positions agree with TRBD1. Per germline, CDR1 MDHEN and CDR2 SYDVKM. Unmatched junction bases numbered 11, after V lost 5 bases and J lost 4 bases. The CDR3 has 15 amino acids. This chain's CDR3 is CASSPPPGQIYEQYF. Here the CDR3 DNA reads TGTGCCAGCAGTCCGCCCCCGGGACAGATATACGAGCAGTACTTC.

The J gene is TRBJ1-1, the V gene TRBV18; TRBD1 is a possible D gene (6 bases). The V and J ends lost 5 bases and 3 bases respectively, with 13 bases between them. This CDR3 has 14 residues. Germline V gives CDR1 KGHSH, CDR2 LQKENI. The DNA of the CDR3 is TGTGCCAGCTCATCATACAGGGTGCACACTGAAGCTTTCTTT. Its translation is CASSSYRVHTEAFF. Full variable domain (remainder filled in from reference TRBV18 and TRBJ1-1): NAGVMQNPRHLVRRRGQEARLRCSPMKGHSHVYWYRQLPEEGLKFMVYLQKENIIDESGMPKERFSAEFPKEGPSILRIQQVVRGDSAAYFCASSSYRVHTEAFFGQGTRLTVV.